This T cell receptor beta chain appears in the sequencing data of a study of regulatory T cells in long-lasting Graves disease. Study-wide results and limits: Whereas new patients shared 800 to 1,000 public clonotypes, persistent patients shared more, at about 3,000. TRBV28, TRBJ1-2 and TRBJ2-5 emerged as the favored segments in persistent disease. Patients whose Graves' disease persisted exhibited lower TCR diversity than those newly diagnosed.

This clonotype was seen repeatedly, ten times or more. Its antigen is not identified. Sample time point: newly diagnosed GD, antithyroid drugs for less than 3 months. PBMCs provided the RNA from which the TCR library was made. Construction of TCR beta libraries relied on iRepertoire HTBI primers and on Arm-PCR targeting CDR3 regions. As handled by the study authors: Across all samples, roughly 62 TRBV segments and 11 to 15 TRBJ segments were identified. Each CDR3 protein is one row after TCRdb ran MiXCR on the multiplex PCR reads. These V and J calls originate from TCRdb's pipeline instead of the authors' own analysis. Among about 440,000 distinct CDR3 sequences, 15% were seen once, and the ten largest hold approximately 15%. From germline, CDR1 is LGHDT and CDR2 YNNKEL (reference sequence). The CDR3 is made up of 15 amino acids. With 2 bases clipped from V and 5 bases from J, the junction kept 9 bases outside the gene matches.

These data also featured in a second study, about T cells in Graves' hyperthyroidism and ophthalmopathy.

The rearrangement links TRBV3-1 to TRBJ2-7; 7 nucleotides match TRBD1. This receptor was identified in a woman aged 25 to 39 with Graves disease. The starting material was peripheral blood mononuclear cells (PBMCs), obtained at new diagnosis, from a patient treated with antithyroid drugs. The CDR3 bases are TGTGCCAGCAGCCAATCGACAGGGATCTACCACGAGCAGTACTTC. It translates to CASSQSTGIYHEQYF.